What follows are 16 T cell receptor beta chains derived from one specimen sequenced in a study of blood T cell repertoires in COVID-19. Sequencing used immunoSEQ multiplex PCR; TCRdb keeps in-frame clones, though not all of them. This repertoire shows under 500,000 clones, 80% to 90% found once; its top ten account for approximately 1.2%. Source material: PBMCs or T cells enriched from blood (not recorded which). Source of these receptors: a young man who had recovered from COVID-19.

The chain recombines TRBV20-1 with TRBJ1-5, with 7 bases identical to TRBD1. V was clipped by 7 bases and J by 5 bases; unmatched bases: 14. The CDR3 runs to 15 residues. Germline CDR1 and CDR2: DFQATT and SNEGSKA (reference sequence). The CDR3 sequence is CSVSGDRVVDQPQHF. The CDR3 DNA sequence: TGCAGTGTTAGTGGAGACAGGGTGGTGGATCAGCCCCAGCATTTT.

This clone was counted a single time. J is TRBJ1-6 and V is TRBV29-1; 7 nucleotides align to TRBD1. After removal of 3 bases from V and 7 bases from J, the junction contained 6 bases not matched to a gene. Germline CDR1 SQVTM, CDR2 ANQGSEA. The CDR3 sequence is 14 residues long. DNA of the CDR3: TGCAGCGTTGACCCGGGACAGCTAAATTCACCCCTCCACTTT. This encodes CSVDPGQLNSPLHF.

This chain links TRBV5-1 with TRBJ2-1; TRBD2 is a possible D gene (6 bases). CDR3 length: 16 amino acids. Trimming removed 1 base from V and 4 bases from J, with 15 bases in between. Per the germline V gene, CDR1 is SGHRS and CDR2 is YFSETQ. The CDR3 here is CASSLRGGNLYNEQFF. Written as DNA, the CDR3 is TGCGCCAGCAGCTTGAGGGGCGGGAACCTATACAATGAGCAGTTCTTC. Supplemented by reference TRBV5-1 and TRBJ2-1, the full variable domain reads KAGVTQTPRYLIKTRGQQVTLSCSPISGHRSVSWYQQTPGQGLQFLFEYFSETQRNKGNFPGRFSGRQFSNSRSEMNVSTLELGDSALYLCASSLRGGNLYNEQFFGPGTRLTVL.

This clone is a singleton in its sample. The chain carries TRBV13 and TRBJ1-1; 9 positions agree with TRBD1. Germline V gene data show CDR1 as PRHDT and CDR2 as FYEKMQ (reference sequence). This CDR3 contains 15 residues. The V segment lost 5 bases and the J segment 1 base; nucleotides outside the gene matches: 5. CDR3 sequence (DNA): TGTGCCAGCAGCCCCGACAGGGGGGCGAACACTGAAGCTTTCTTT. As protein: CASSPDRGANTEAFF.

A note on this clone: At the DNA level, this CDR3 is encoded by other sequences in the same sample as well. The gene calls are TRBV12-3 or TRBV12-4 and TRBJ2-1; unclear D gene. The CDR3 runs 11 residues. V dropped 4 bases and J dropped 4 bases, with 2 bases sitting between them. CDR3 amino acids: CASSSYNEQFF. DNA for the CDR3: TGTGCCAGCAGTTCGTACAATGAGCAGTTCTTC.

The chain uses TRBV5-4 and TRBJ2-3, with unresolved D. The length of the CDR3 is 14 residues. Germline CDR1 SGHNT, CDR2 YYREEE (reference sequence). V lost 0 bases, J lost 0 bases, and 5 bases lay in between. This CDR3 is CASSLAVSTDTQYF. CDR3 bases: TGTGCCAGCAGCTTGGCAGTTAGCACAGATACGCAGTATTTT. The entire variable domain, with the rest obtained from reference TRBV5-4 and TRBJ2-3, is as follows: ETGVTQSPTHLIKTRGQQVTLRCSSQSGHNTVSWYQQALGQGPQFIFQYYREEENGRGNFPPRFSGLQFPNYSSELNVNALELDDSALYLCASSLAVSTDTQYFGPGTRLTVL.

This chain links TRBV24-1 with TRBJ1-5, with 8 bases aligning to TRBD1. CDR1 is KGHDR and CDR2 is SFDVKD in the germline V gene. J lost 0 bases, V lost 9 bases, and 9 bases had no gene match. The CDR3 length is 16 residues. The CDR3 reads CATGDRGKDSNQPQHF. The CDR3 DNA reads TGTGCCACCGGAGACAGGGGAAAGGATAGCAATCAGCCCCAGCATTTT.

The V and J genes are TRBV28 and TRBJ2-1, with 9 bases aligning to TRBD1. V gave up 5 bases and J gave up 7 bases; unmatched junction bases: 9. Germline-derived CDR1 and CDR2 are MDHEN and SYDVKM. The CDR3 is 15 amino acids. CDR3 residues: CASSGGTGSLNEQFF. In DNA, the CDR3 is TGTGCCAGCAGTGGCGGGACAGGGTCGTTGAATGAGCAGTTCTTC.

The V and J genes are TRBV6-5 and TRBJ1-2; no clear D. The germline V and J ends were trimmed by 6 bases and 6 bases, with 8 bases remaining between them. CDR1 is MNHEY, CDR2 SVGAGI, per germline. This CDR3 comprises 11 residues. CDR3 DNA sequence: TGTGCCAGCAGCCACGGGGATGGCTACACCTTC. This encodes CASSHGDGYTF.

This clone was counted only a few times. This chain joins TRBV29-1 and TRBJ2-1, with 8 bases that match TRBD2. The CDR3 extends over 17 amino acids. CDR1 is SQVTM and CDR2 is ANQGSEA in the germline V gene. The CDR3 nucleotides read TGCATCCCCACGCGGGGGCGGGAGGTCCCCCGAGTCAGTGAGCAGTTCTTC. Translated, it gives CIPTRGREVPRVSEQFF.

The chain recombines TRBV6-4 with TRBJ2-3; TRBD2 aligns across 11 bases. Losses at the gene ends were 10 bases for V and 6 bases for J; bases not matched to a gene: 24. The CDR3 covers 19 residues. CDR1 MRHNA and CDR2 SNTAGT come from the germline V gene. CDR3 loop: CATRPPGLADYRPWDTQYF. The CDR3 DNA reads TGTGCCACCCGACCTCCGGGACTAGCGGACTACCGACCCTGGGATACGCAGTATTTT.

Concerning this clone: This same CDR3 is encoded by further DNA sequences in the sample. The V call is TRBV2, the J call TRBJ2-5, with 7 bases lining up with TRBD2. Germline-derived CDR1 and CDR2 are SNHLY and FYNNEI. The CDR3 is 13 residues long. V lost 4 bases and J lost 3; bases outside the gene matches: 2. The DNA of the CDR3 is TGTGCCAGCAGTGGGCTAGCGGAAGAGACCCAGTACTTC. Encoded protein: CASSGLAEETQYF.

The J gene is TRBJ1-3, the V gene TRBV19; the D is unclear. Germline V gene data show CDR1 as LNHDA and CDR2 as SQIVND (reference sequence). CDR3 size: 14 residues. The V end lost 4 bases, the J end lost 4 bases, and 11 bases lay between the germline ends. The CDR3 coding sequence is TGTGCCAGTAGTAGGGCGGGTTACGGAAACACCATATATTTT. It is translated as CASSRAGYGNTIYF. The whole variable domain, remainder taken from reference TRBV19 and TRBJ1-3, is DGGITQSPKYLFRKEGQNVTLSCEQNLNHDAMYWYRQDPGQGLRLIYYSQIVNDFQKGDIAEGYSVSREKKESFPLTVTSAQKNPTAFYLCASSRAGYGNTIYFGEGSWLTVV.

The chain links TRBV24-1 to TRBJ2-1; the match to TRBD2 covers 8 bases. Germline V gene sequence: CDR1 KGHDR, CDR2 SFDVKD. The trim removed 5 bases at V and 10 bases at J, leaving 12 bases unmatched. The length of the CDR3 is 15 residues. The CDR3 DNA reads TGTGCCACCAGTGCCCCAGAGGCGGGAGGCAGGGAGCAGTTCTTC. Translation: CATSAPEAGGREQFF.

The chain combines TRBV5-1 with TRBJ2-7, with 7 positions matching TRBD1. The germline gives CDR1 SGHRS, CDR2 YFSETQ. The CDR3 runs to 14 residues. With 4 bases clipped from V and 1 base from J, the junction kept 5 bases outside the gene matches. CDR3 protein: CASSVGQTSYEQYF. In DNA form, the CDR3 reads TGCGCCAGCAGCGTGGGACAGACTTCCTACGAGCAGTACTTC.

The rearrangement joins TRBV7-9 to TRBJ1-4; D gene uncertain. The CDR3 length is 13 residues. V shed 5 bases and J shed 7 bases, with 11 bases lying between them. Germline CDR1 and CDR2: SEHNR and FQNEAQ (reference sequence). The CDR3, as DNA: TGTGCCAGCAGCACGGAAGCGGGTGAAAAACTGTTTTTT. Its protein is CASSTEAGEKLFF. The full variable domain, rest sourced from reference TRBV7-9 and TRBJ1-4, is DTGVSQNPRHKITKRGQNVTFRCDPISEHNRLYWYRQTLGQGPEFLTYFQNEAQLEKSRLLSDRFSAERPKGSFSTLEIQRTEQGDSAMYLCASSTEAGEKLFFGSGTQLSVL.